This entry is about one T cell receptor beta chain. Its target is unknown. Donors ranged from about 6 to 95 years old and were healthy Caucasians in Russia. In germline, CDR1 is SGHKS, CDR2 YYEKEE (reference sequence). The CDR3 length is 16 residues. With 1 base removed from V and 2 bases from J, the gap between germline ends came to 14 bases. The use of a sample-barcoded 5' primer and a J-beta primer mix characterized a second PCR of 7 to 11 cycles. A single record per CDR3 protein comes from TCRdb applying MiXCR to the 5' RACE reads. This sample has about 1.5 million distinct CDR3 sequences, with 35% to 45% found just once. This record comes from a study of blood T cells in healthy people across ages. General study points: The study found more naive CD4+ cells and higher diversity in long-lived than aged donors.

Sample: blood. The sequence derives from a woman younger than 35 in good health. The chain uses TRBV5-5 and TRBJ2-3; either TRBD1 or TRBD2 may fit D (5 bases each). CDR3 sequence reads: CASSLLMGVNTDTQYF. The DNA of the CDR3 is TGTGCCAGCAGCTTGTTGATGGGGGTAAACACAGATACGCAGTATTTT.